The 9 T cell receptor beta chains below all came from one sample that was sequenced in a study of memory CD4+ T cells and cytomegalovirus serostatus. TCRdb keeps only in-frame clones here, not all; method: immunoSEQ multiplex PCR. Here the sample spans under 75,000 clones, around three quarters being singletons. The sort gate was single viable CD3+CD4+CD8-CD45RO+ cells for memory CD4+ T cells. The specimen was memory CD4+ T cells from blood. Receptor source: an adult in good health and CMV-seronegative. Some clones in this sample may be carry-over from other donors' samples.

V is TRBV11-2 and J is TRBJ2-2; no clear D gene. Trimming took 0 bases from V and 5 from J, leaving 13 bases between them. Germline values: CDR1 SGHAT, CDR2 FQNNGV. The CDR3 is made up of 16 amino acids. The CDR3 bases are TGTGCCAGCAGCTTAGATCAGTCCCTCGGGACCGGGGAGCTGTTTTTT. Its translation: CASSLDQSLGTGELFF.

This chain connects TRBV5-6 to TRBJ2-7; 10 nucleotides match TRBD1. V lost 2 bases to trimming and J lost 1 base; unmatched junction nucleotides: 6. Germline V gene lookup returns CDR1 SGHDT and CDR2 YYEEEE. CDR3 length: 16 amino acids. The CDR3 is CASSFRWTGGSYEQYF. CDR3 nucleotides: TGTGCCAGCAGCTTTCGTTGGACAGGGGGATCCTACGAGCAGTACTTC.

The rearrangement uses TRBV30 and TRBJ1-1, with D perhaps TRBD1 (5 bases). The CDR3 covers 14 residues. Trimming pared 0 bases from V and 8 bases from J, leaving 16 bases between. The germline V gene has CDR1 GTSNPN and CDR2 SVGIG (reference sequence). CDR3 residues: CAWSVRGTLKEAFF. As DNA, the CDR3 is TGTGCCTGGAGTGTACGGGGGACCCTAAAGGAAGCTTTCTTT.

This chain links TRBV5-5 with TRBJ1-4; 8 bases agree with TRBD1. Losses at the gene ends were 0 bases for V and 8 bases for J; bases not matched to a gene: 12. CDR1 is SGHKS and CDR2 is YYEKEE in the germline V gene (reference sequence). The CDR3 is made up of 17 amino acids. The CDR3 DNA follows: TGTGCCAGCAGCTTGGGCCTTGGTAGGACAGGGCGCGAAAAACTGTTTTTT. Protein sequence: CASSLGLGRTGREKLFF.

The CDR3 spells CASSPPFRGKGEQYF. The CDR3, as DNA: TGCGCCAGCAGCCCCCCTTTCAGGGGAAAGGGCGAGCAGTACTTC. This sequence joins TRBV5-1 and TRBJ2-7, with D possibly TRBD1 on 6 matching bases. The CDR3 has 15 amino acids. The V gene lost 4 bases and the J gene lost 6 bases, with 20 bases spanning the gap. Germline V gene data show CDR1 as SGHRS and CDR2 as YFSETQ.

The table lists this clone with a few counts. This chain connects TRBV7-2 to TRBJ2-5, with D possibly being TRBD2 (6 bases). Germline assignment: CDR1 SGHTA and CDR2 FQGNSA. V lost 3 bases to trimming and J lost 5 bases, with 16 bases between them. This CDR3 has 15 residues. CDR3 nucleotide sequence: TGTGCCAGCAGCTTTAACTTTGGTGGGGGGGAGACCCAGTACTTC. Protein product: CASSFNFGGGETQYF. The full variable domain, its missing parts supplied by reference TRBV7-2 and TRBJ2-5, is GAGVSQSPSNKVTEKGKDVELRCDPISGHTALYWYRQSLGQGLEFLIYFQGNSAPDKSGLPSDRFSAERTGGSVSTLTIQRTQQEDSAVYLCASSFNFGGGETQYFGPGTRLLVL.

The chain combines TRBV9 with TRBJ2-3, with D uncertain. V lost 0 bases and J lost 2, with 4 bases in between. In germline, CDR1 is SGDLS, CDR2 YYNGEE. CDR3 size: 13 residues. The CDR3 nucleotides read TGTGCCAGCAGCGTAGTCCTCACAGATACGCAGTATTTT. Its translation: CASSVVLTDTQYF.

V and J are TRBV4-1 and TRBJ2-1; D is undetermined. CDR1 and CDR2 (germline): MGHRA, YSYEKL. The CDR3 is 13 residues long. Trimming took off 1 base at V and 5 bases at J, with 6 bases between the two ends. The CDR3 sequence is CASSQAGNNEQFF. CDR3 coding DNA: TGCGCCAGCAGCCAAGCCGGCAACAATGAGCAGTTCTTC.

This clone was recorded at least ten times. This chain uses TRBV29-1 with TRBJ2-7, with D possibly matching TRBD2 (7 bases). Trimming stripped 2 bases from V and 3 bases from J, with 17 bases between. The CDR3 is made up of 15 amino acids. Germline-derived CDR1 and CDR2 are SQVTM and ANQGSEA. This CDR3 reads CSVEKSIGGLYEQYF. The CDR3 nucleotides read TGCAGCGTTGAAAAATCCATCGGGGGGCTCTACGAGCAGTACTTC.